This T cell receptor (beta chain) stems from a study of shared clonotypes between healthy human individuals. Study-wide context: Participating donors consisted of two women and a few men aged 18 to 49.

Germline-derived CDR1 and CDR2 are SGDLS and YYNGEE. Trimming pared 0 bases from V and 7 bases from J, leaving 8 bases between. The CDR3 consists of 13 residues. Unsorted PBMC DNA went through sequencing on ten immunoSEQ deep assay plates. Sequencing used immunoSEQ multiplex PCR; TCRdb keeps in-frame clones, though not all of them. The repertoire consists of 400,000 to 600,000 clones, with about 85% occurring once and the leading ten covering roughly an eighth. This chain joins TRBV9 and TRBJ2-1, with D maybe TRBD1 (6 bases). This TCR derives from a woman aged 40 to 49 in good health. Some clones in this sample may be carry-over from other donors' samples. The specimen was PBMCs. As DNA, the CDR3 is TGTGCCAGCAGCGTAGGCCAGGGGAATGAGCAGTTCTTC. Protein: CASSVGQGNEQFF.